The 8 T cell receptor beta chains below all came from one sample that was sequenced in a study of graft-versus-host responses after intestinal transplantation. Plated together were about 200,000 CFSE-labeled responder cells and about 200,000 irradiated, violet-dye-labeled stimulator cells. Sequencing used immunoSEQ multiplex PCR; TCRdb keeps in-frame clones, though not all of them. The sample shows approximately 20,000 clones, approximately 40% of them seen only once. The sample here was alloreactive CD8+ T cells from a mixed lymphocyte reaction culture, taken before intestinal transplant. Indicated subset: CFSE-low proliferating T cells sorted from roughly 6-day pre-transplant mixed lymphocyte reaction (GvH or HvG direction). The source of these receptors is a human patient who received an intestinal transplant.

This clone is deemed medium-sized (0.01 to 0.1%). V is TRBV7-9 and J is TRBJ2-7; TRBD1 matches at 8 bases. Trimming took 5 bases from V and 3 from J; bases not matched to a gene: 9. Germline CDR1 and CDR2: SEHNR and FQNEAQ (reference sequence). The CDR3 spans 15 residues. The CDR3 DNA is TGTGCCAGCAGCCCGCCAGGGGGCGAGGACTACGAGCAGTACTTC. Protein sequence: CASSPPGGEDYEQYF.

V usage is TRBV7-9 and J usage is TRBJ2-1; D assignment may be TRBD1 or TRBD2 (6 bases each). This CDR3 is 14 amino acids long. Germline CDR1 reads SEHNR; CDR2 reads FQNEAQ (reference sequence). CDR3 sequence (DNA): TGTGCAACGCGGGGAGGCCACAGGGACCATGAGCAGTTCTTC. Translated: CATRGGHRDHEQFF.

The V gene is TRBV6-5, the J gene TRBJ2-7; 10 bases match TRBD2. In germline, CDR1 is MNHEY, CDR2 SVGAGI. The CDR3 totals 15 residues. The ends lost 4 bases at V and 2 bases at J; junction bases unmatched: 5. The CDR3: CASSFSGRLAYEQYF. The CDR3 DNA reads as TGTGCCAGCAGTTTTAGCGGGAGGCTGGCCTACGAGCAGTACTTC.

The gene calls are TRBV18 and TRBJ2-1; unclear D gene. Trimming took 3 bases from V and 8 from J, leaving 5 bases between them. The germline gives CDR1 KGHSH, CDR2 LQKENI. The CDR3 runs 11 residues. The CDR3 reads CASSPLDEQFF. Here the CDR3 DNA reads TGTGCCAGCTCACCCCTGGATGAGCAGTTCTTC.

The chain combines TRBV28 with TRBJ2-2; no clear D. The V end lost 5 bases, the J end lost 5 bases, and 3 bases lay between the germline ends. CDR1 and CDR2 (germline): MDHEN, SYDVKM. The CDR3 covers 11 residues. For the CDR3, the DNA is TGTGCCAGCAGTGTGACCGGGGAGCTGTTTTTT. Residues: CASSVTGELFF.

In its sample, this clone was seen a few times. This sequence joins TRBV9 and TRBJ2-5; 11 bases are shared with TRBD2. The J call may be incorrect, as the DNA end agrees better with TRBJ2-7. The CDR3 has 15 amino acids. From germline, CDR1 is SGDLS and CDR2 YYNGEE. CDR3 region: CASSVGGTSGYEQYF. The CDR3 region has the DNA TGTGCCAGCAGCGTAGGAGGGACTAGCGGCTACGAGCAGTACTTC.

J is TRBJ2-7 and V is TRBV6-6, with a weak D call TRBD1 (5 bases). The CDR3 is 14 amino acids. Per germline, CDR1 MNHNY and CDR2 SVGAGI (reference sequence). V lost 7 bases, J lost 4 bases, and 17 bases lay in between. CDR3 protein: CASIGPDRRYEQYF. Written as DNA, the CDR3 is TGTGCCAGCATAGGCCCCGACAGAAGATACGAGCAGTACTTC.

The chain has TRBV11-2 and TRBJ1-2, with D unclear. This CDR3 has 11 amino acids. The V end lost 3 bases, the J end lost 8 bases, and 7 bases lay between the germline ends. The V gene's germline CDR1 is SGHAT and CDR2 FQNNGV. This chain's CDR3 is CASSFVGGYTF. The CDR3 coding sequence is TGTGCCAGCAGCTTCGTGGGGGGCTACACCTTC. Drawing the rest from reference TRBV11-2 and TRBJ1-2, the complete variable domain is EAGVAQSPRYKIIEKRQSVAFWCNPISGHATLYWYQQILGQGPKLLIQFQNNGVVDDSQLPKDRFSAERLKGVDSTLKIQPAKLEDSAVYLCASSFVGGYTFGSGTRLTVV.